Listed below are T cell receptor beta chains from one sample, sequenced in a study of blood T cell repertoires in COVID-19. The method was immunoSEQ multiplex PCR; TCRdb's version includes in-frame clones alone and lacks a portion of them. The sample includes 90,000 or so clones, 79% of them seen just once. The material sequenced was peripheral blood. All receptors derive from a human donor in a cohort sampled during active COVID-19. Each CDR3 is given with its conserved first and last residue. Fields, in order: clone size, J gene, D gene, V gene, CDR3 DNA, CDR3 protein. D genes are given only for firm matches. Not all rows give a size; the values are once, few, many and, for expanded clones, a class.

size: -
J: TRBJ2-3
D: -
V: TRBV12-3/TRBV12-4
DNA: TGTGCCAGCAGATCAACAAGCACAGGTACGCAGTATTTT
CDR3: CASRSTSTGTQYF

size: -
J: TRBJ2-1
D: -
V: TRBV4-3
DNA: TGCGCCAGCAGCCATGGGAGTTTAAATGAGCAGTTCTTC
CDR3: CASSHGSLNEQFF

size: few
J: TRBJ2-7
D: -
V: TRBV4-1
DNA: TGCGCCAGCAGCCAAGAAGGGGCGGAAACCTACGAGCAGTACTTC
CDR3: CASSQEGAETYEQYF

size: -
J: TRBJ2-7
D: -
V: TRBV11-2
DNA: TGTGCCAGCACCTCCTTAAGGGGCTCCTACGAGCAGTACTTC
CDR3: CASTSLRGSYEQYF

size: -
J: TRBJ2-3
D: TRBD2
V: TRBV30
DNA: TGTGCCTGGAGCGAGGGACTAGCGGGATTTGCAGATACGCAGTATTTT
CDR3: CAWSEGLAGFADTQYF

size: -
J: TRBJ2-7
D: TRBD1
V: TRBV10-3
DNA: TGTGCCATCAGTGAGTCGACAGGGGTCTCCTACGAGCAGTACTTC
CDR3: CAISESTGVSYEQYF

size: -
J: TRBJ2-3
D: TRBD2
V: TRBV9
DNA: TGTGCCAGCAGCTCAAGGGGACTAGCGGGGAGCACAGATACGCAGTATTTT
CDR3: CASSSRGLAGSTDTQYF

size: -
J: TRBJ2-5
D: -
V: TRBV3-1/TRBV3-2
DNA: TGTGCCAGCAGCCAAGTCATGGAGACCCAGTACTTC
CDR3: CASSQVMETQYF

size: -
J: TRBJ2-3
D: TRBD1
V: TRBV5-1
DNA: TGCGCCAGCAATATCAGGGGGGATACGCAGTATTTT
CDR3: CASNIRGDTQYF

size: -
J: TRBJ2-7
D: -
V: TRBV5-1
DNA: TGCGCCAGCAGCTTGGGAGGGGGTCAGACCTACGAGCAGTACTTC
CDR3: CASSLGGGQTYEQYF

size: -
J: TRBJ1-6
D: -
V: TRBV4-2
DNA: TGTGCCAGCAGCCAACTACAGGGCCAGGATTCACCCCTCCACTTT
CDR3: CASSQLQGQDSPLHF

size: -
J: TRBJ1-5
D: -
V: TRBV24-1
DNA: TGTGCCACCACTCCACAGGGTCGGAGCAATCAGCCCCAGCATTTT
CDR3: CATTPQGRSNQPQHF

size: -
J: TRBJ2-7
D: -
V: TRBV12-5
DNA: TGTGCTAGTGGCACAACGCCCTCCTACGAGCAGTACTTC
CDR3: CASGTTPSYEQYF

size: once
J: TRBJ2-5
D: TRBD1
V: TRBV19
DNA: TGTGCCAGTAGTATTGTGACAGGGGGAGGACAAGAGACCCAGTACTTC
CDR3: CASSIVTGGGQETQYF

size: few
J: TRBJ2-7
D: -
V: TRBV10-3
DNA: TGTGCCATCAGTGAGTCGTCAGGGAAGAACGACGAGCAGTACTTC
CDR3: CAISESSGKNDEQYF

size: -
J: TRBJ2-5
D: -
V: TRBV28
DNA: TGTGCCAGCAGTTTATTCGGGCAGGGGCAGGAAGAGACCCAGTACTTC
CDR3: CASSLFGQGQEETQYF

size: -
J: TRBJ2-7
D: -
V: TRBV16
DNA: TGTGCCAGAGGACTCATCGCCCCCTACGAGCAGTACTTC
CDR3: CARGLIAPYEQYF

size: -
J: TRBJ2-7
D: TRBD2
V: TRBV3-1/TRBV3-2
DNA: TGTGCCAGCAGCCAAGATGCTAGCGGCTACGAGCAGTACTTC
CDR3: CASSQDASGYEQYF

size: -
J: TRBJ2-5
D: TRBD1
V: TRBV7-8
DNA: TGTGCCAGCAGCCGAGCGGACAGGGGAGAGACCCAGTACTTC
CDR3: CASSRADRGETQYF

size: few
J: TRBJ1-2
D: -
V: TRBV2
DNA: TGTGCCAGCAGTGAAGCCAGAAACTATGGCTACACCTTC
CDR3: CASSEARNYGYTF

size: -
J: TRBJ2-3
D: -
V: TRBV20-1
DNA: TGCAGTGCATCCTCCCGGGATGCGCAGTATTTT
CDR3: CSASSRDAQYF

size: -
J: TRBJ2-5
D: -
V: TRBV30
DNA: TGTGCCTGGAGCCGGGGACAAAGCCAAGAGACCCAGTACTTC
CDR3: CAWSRGQSQETQYF

size: -
J: TRBJ1-5
D: -
V: TRBV18
DNA: TGTGCCAGCTCCAGCGGCAGGGGTCAGCCCCAGCATTTT
CDR3: CASSSGRGQPQHF

size: -
J: TRBJ1-2
D: TRBD1
V: TRBV6-6
DNA: TGTGCCAGCCGACGGGACAGGAATGGCTACACCTTC
CDR3: CASRRDRNGYTF

size: -
J: TRBJ2-7
D: -
V: TRBV4-1
DNA: TGCGCCAGCAGCCAAGATTGGGAACCGGGATACCTTCCCCACGAGCAGTACTTC
CDR3: CASSQDWEPGYLPHEQYF

size: once
J: TRBJ2-2
D: TRBD2
V: TRBV11-2
DNA: TGTGCCAGCAGCCCGAGGGGCGGGAGGGACACCGGGGAGCTGTTTTTT
CDR3: CASSPRGGRDTGELFF

size: -
J: TRBJ2-1
D: -
V: TRBV24-1
DNA: TGTGCCACCAGTGACACTCTCGTCAATGAGCAGTTCTTC
CDR3: CATSDTLVNEQFF

size: -
J: TRBJ1-1
D: -
V: TRBV5-1
DNA: TGCGCCAGTTCAGACTTCATGAACACTGAAGCTTTCTTT
CDR3: CASSDFMNTEAFF

size: -
J: TRBJ2-3
D: TRBD1
V: TRBV29-1
DNA: TGCAGCGTTGGTGGGACAGGTTTTCTCTTTGTAACAGATACGCAGTATTTT
CDR3: CSVGGTGFLFVTDTQYF

size: once
J: TRBJ2-1
D: TRBD2
V: TRBV7-9
DNA: TGTGCCAGCAGCTTAGATTTTTGGACTAGCGGGAGGTATGAGCAGTTCTTC
CDR3: CASSLDFWTSGRYEQFF

size: few
J: TRBJ2-7
D: -
V: TRBV5-1
DNA: TGCGCCAGCAGCCGGACAGACACTTACGAGCAGTACTTC
CDR3: CASSRTDTYEQYF

size: -
J: TRBJ2-7
D: TRBD2
V: TRBV5-1
DNA: TGCGCCAGCAGCTTTAGCGGGAGGGCCTCGGGCGAGCAGTACTTC
CDR3: CASSFSGRASGEQYF

size: -
J: TRBJ2-2
D: TRBD2
V: TRBV27
DNA: TGTGCCAGCCGTAACAGGGGCCCGGGACTAGCGGGAGACGGACGGACCGGGGAGCTGTTTTTT
CDR3: CASRNRGPGLAGDGRTGELFF

size: -
J: TRBJ2-5
D: -
V: TRBV5-1
DNA: TGCGCCAGCAGCTTGTTGTCCGGGGTCCAAGAGACCCAGTACTTC
CDR3: CASSLLSGVQETQYF

size: -
J: TRBJ2-1
D: -
V: TRBV4-1
DNA: TGCGCCAGCAGCCAAGAGATCAGTGCGGGCTCCCGGGAGCAGTTCTTC
CDR3: CASSQEISAGSREQFF

size: -
J: TRBJ2-1
D: -
V: TRBV4-3
DNA: TGCGCCAGCAGCCACCGACTAAACGATGAGCAGTTCTTC
CDR3: CASSHRLNDEQFF

size: -
J: TRBJ2-3
D: TRBD2
V: TRBV5-1
DNA: TGCGCCAGCAGCCTCGGACTAGCGGCCACAGATACGCAGTATTTT
CDR3: CASSLGLAATDTQYF